This TCR beta chain was documented in a study of blood T cell repertoires in COVID-19 (dated by TCRdb to the early 2020s). At the level of the whole study: The collaborator samples originated in the United States, Italy and Spain and spanned the acute and convalescent phases of COVID-19. HLA class I and class II types, where available, came from metadata supplied by the sample provider rather than from assay-based typing. The sample metadata nearly always contained a de-identified subject ID, COVID-19 status, age in years and sex. The samples were drawn from the first 160 participants of the ongoing ImmuneRACE study and from 1,254 subjects provided by 6 global collaborators. The repertoires were made available in a free public database intended to serve as a resource for research on the immune response to SARS-CoV-2. Deeply sampled blood TCRbeta repertoires from subjects exposed to, actively infected with, or recovered from COVID-19 were included in the dataset. The prospective study material was composed of cDNA or gDNA derived from T cells, B-cell-depleted T cells, or PBMCs. The paper as a whole reports these results and caveats: How much clinical and demographic metadata was included differed by source and by participant, and the metadata was provided uncurated.

The collaborating institutions used their own protocols to collect whole blood in K2EDTA tubes. For TCRbeta analysis, collaborator samples were shipped as frozen whole blood, as isolated PBMCs, or as DNA extracted from either sample type. As concerns this clone: Its binding antigen is unknown. One base away there is no much larger clone; base qualities are not given.

CDR3 length: 14 amino acids, cysteine to phenylalanine. Only CDR3 DNA is held: 42 bases, read in frame from base 1. CDR1 and CDR2 are drawn from the germline V gene: SGHVS, FQNEAQ. V trim: 5 bases; J trim: 8 bases; unmatched bases: 7. TCRbeta CDR3 regions were amplified from genomic DNA using the immunoSEQ Assay, a bias-controlled multiplex PCR. In the original analysis: The number of nucleated cells in each sample was estimated from the amplification of reference gene primers within the assay. Sequence reads were collapsed and filtered to measure the absolute abundance of every unique TCRbeta CDR3 rearrangement. For each sample, productive Simpson clonality was calculated as the square root of Simpson's diversity index over productive rearrangements. In TCRdb, the immuneACCESS table is reduced to in-frame sequences with V and J assigned. These tables do not hold every clone; where another copy was compared, an unresolved V gene accounts for under half, and the others remain unexplained. The V and J calls and clone size come from that table; D and trimming were worked out from the DNA. The table for this sample lists roughly 90,000 clones; roughly 88% of them were counted only once. In total, the top ten clones hold 20% to 30% of the sample.

The receptor chain draws on TRBV7-8 and TRBJ2-4; the junction holds 9 bases that match TRBD1. The sequencing input was peripheral blood. The sequence was collected from a human donor in a cohort sampled during active COVID-19. The CDR3 is CASSHPGQGDIQYF. In nucleotide form, the sequence is TGTGCCAGCAGCCATCCGGGACAGGGAGACATTCAGTACTTC.